A single sample is the source of the 27 T cell receptor beta chains below, sequenced in a study of blood T cell repertoires in COVID-19. Assay used: immunoSEQ multiplex PCR; TCRdb lists only in-frame clones, some missing. The sample has 200,000 to 300,000 clones, 86% seen once. Sequences were obtained from peripheral blood. The receptors were gathered from a man older than 75 with acute or convalescent COVID-19.

The chain joins TRBV6-5 to TRBJ1-1; TRBD1 aligns across 10 bases. The germline gives CDR1 MNHEY, CDR2 SVGAGI. The V segment lost 2 bases and the J segment 9 bases; nucleotides outside the gene matches: 9. The CDR3 is 15 amino acids. DNA for the CDR3: TGTGCCAGCAGTTACGGTGGACAGGGGGGTACAAAAGCTTTCTTT. The encoded protein is CASSYGGQGGTKAFF.

V gene TRBV4-2 combines with J gene TRBJ1-2, with 7 bases that match TRBD1. Unmatched junction bases numbered 10, after V lost 3 bases and J lost 0 bases. The CDR3 contains 17 residues. In germline, CDR1 is LGHNA, CDR2 YNFKEQ. The CDR3 loop reads CASSQIGTAHSNYGYTF. CDR3 DNA: TGTGCCAGCAGCCAGATAGGGACAGCACACTCTAACTATGGCTACACCTTC.

The genes are TRBV24-1 and TRBJ1-1; TRBD1 agrees at 8 bases. This CDR3 comprises 13 residues. Germline lookup yields CDR1 KGHDR and CDR2 SFDVKD. After removal of 4 bases from V and 11 bases from J, the junction contained 8 bases not matched to a gene. This CDR3 reads CATSEPTGGRAFF. CDR3 sequence (DNA): TGTGCCACCAGTGAACCAACAGGGGGGCGTGCTTTCTTT.

The chain couples TRBV27 to TRBJ2-7; perhaps TRBD2 as D (5 bases). In germline, CDR1 is MNHEY, CDR2 SMNVEV (reference sequence). CDR3 size: 13 residues. Trimming stripped 5 bases from V and 7 bases from J, with 15 bases between. CDR3 amino acids: CASSPPGVREQYF. DNA for the CDR3: TGTGCCAGCAGTCCCCCCGGGGTCCGGGAGCAGTACTTC.

The chain carries TRBV24-1 and TRBJ1-3, with D possibly being TRBD1 (6 bases). Germline values: CDR1 KGHDR, CDR2 SFDVKD. The CDR3 is 16 residues long. Trimming pared 5 bases from V and 3 bases from J, leaving 16 bases between. CDR3 sequence (DNA): TGTGCCACCAGTGCCGCTCAGGGGTCAGGTGGAAACACCATATATTTT. This codes for CATSAAQGSGGNTIYF.

V usage is TRBV19 and J usage is TRBJ2-7; tentatively, D is TRBD1 (6 bases). Trimming took off 3 bases at V and 3 bases at J, with 21 bases between the two ends. This CDR3 contains 17 residues. CDR1 and CDR2 from the germline V gene are LNHDA and SQIVND (reference sequence). The CDR3 nucleotides are TGTGCCAGTAGTATCGCCACCTCCGGGACGGGACACTACGAGCAGTACTTC. Its translation is CASSIATSGTGHYEQYF.

For the CDR3, the DNA is TGTGCCGCAGGGGTGTACGAGCAGTACTTC. Encoded protein: CAAGVYEQYF. The chain is built from TRBV25-1 and TRBJ2-7; D may be TRBD1 (6 bases). The CDR3 contains 10 residues. V was pared by 11 bases and J by 4 bases, with 9 bases between. The germline gives CDR1 MGHDK, CDR2 SYGVNS.

This clone has more than one count but fewer than ten. V and J are TRBV5-1 and TRBJ1-3; TRBD1 agrees at 7 bases. The germline gives CDR1 SGHRS, CDR2 YFSETQ. The V and J ends lost 3 bases and 0 bases, in that order; junction bases with no gene match: 3. The CDR3 contains 15 residues. The CDR3 region is CASSWGQPSGNTIYF. CDR3 DNA sequence: TGCGCCAGCAGCTGGGGACAGCCCTCTGGAAACACCATATATTTT.

This clone was observed a handful of times. The chain employs TRBV5-4 and TRBJ2-7; D is perhaps TRBD2 (5 bases). CDR3 length: 14 amino acids. Germline lookup yields CDR1 SGHNT and CDR2 YYREEE (reference sequence). Between the trimmed V and J ends, which lost 1 base and 1 base, there was a span of 9 bases. CDR3 DNA: TGTGCCAGCAGCTTGCGCGGGCCGTCCTACGAGCAGTACTTC. Residues: CASSLRGPSYEQYF.

The chain is built from TRBV5-5 and TRBJ1-1, with a possible D match to TRBD1 (6 bases). Germline CDR1 SGHKS, CDR2 YYEKEE (reference sequence). The CDR3 loop spans 12 amino acids. V gave up 5 bases and J gave up 8 bases, with 13 bases separating them. The CDR3 region is CASSTRDKEAFF. The CDR3 nucleotides read TGTGCCAGCAGTACCCGGGACAAGGAAGCTTTCTTT.

The chain combines TRBV9 with TRBJ1-2, with 8 bases fitting TRBD1. After removal of 2 bases from V and 2 bases from J, the junction contained 5 bases not matched to a gene. The CDR3 sequence is 15 residues long. Per the germline V gene, CDR1 is SGDLS and CDR2 is YYNGEE. The DNA of the CDR3 is TGTGCCAGCAGCGTTGGACAGGGCTCAAACTATGGCTACACCTTC. Protein sequence: CASSVGQGSNYGYTF.

The chain uses TRBV24-1 and TRBJ1-5; D is undetermined. Germline-derived CDR1 and CDR2 are KGHDR and SFDVKD. The V gene lost 3 bases and the J gene lost 4 bases, with 9 bases spanning the gap. The CDR3 runs 14 residues. As DNA, the CDR3 is TGTGCCACCAGTGATACGTCAGTTAATCAGCCCCAGCATTTT. It yields the protein CATSDTSVNQPQHF.

This clone was observed a few times. The chain carries TRBV6-5 and TRBJ1-2; TRBD1 matches 9 bases. Unmatched junction bases numbered 5, after V lost 6 bases and J lost 6 bases. The germline CDR1 and CDR2 sequences are MNHEY and SVGAGI. This CDR3 comprises 13 residues. Here the CDR3 DNA reads TGTGCCAGCAGGGGACAGGGTAGGGATGGCTACACCTTC. Encoded protein: CASRGQGRDGYTF.

This clone came up once. The chain carries TRBV4-1 and TRBJ2-1, with 10 bases aligning to TRBD2. The CDR3 contains 20 residues. Germline loops: CDR1 MGHRA, CDR2 YSYEKL. The ends lost 1 base at V and 0 bases at J; junction bases unmatched: 12. The DNA of the CDR3 is TGCGCCAGCAGCCAAGCTCCGGGACTAGCGTCGGGGAGCTCCTACAATGAGCAGTTCTTC. This gives the protein CASSQAPGLASGSSYNEQFF.

The V call is TRBV6-6, the J call TRBJ1-1, with D perhaps matching TRBD1 (6 bases). In germline, CDR1 is MNHNY, CDR2 SVGAGI (reference sequence). CDR3 length equals 13 residues. V was pared by 5 bases and J by 7 bases, with 14 bases between. The CDR3 protein is CASSVGTPSEAFF. Here the CDR3 DNA reads TGTGCCAGCAGTGTAGGGACACCTAGTGAAGCTTTCTTT.

The chain has TRBV27 and TRBJ1-1; 10 bases map to TRBD1. This CDR3 region has 14 residues. V lost 4 bases, J lost 5 bases, and 4 bases stayed unmatched. Germline CDR1 MNHEY, CDR2 SMNVEV (reference sequence). This CDR3 is CASSWGTGVTEAFF. Here the CDR3 DNA reads TGTGCCAGCAGTTGGGGGACAGGGGTAACTGAAGCTTTCTTT.

This clone has more than one count but fewer than ten. The V call is TRBV3-1 (or the pseudogene TRBV3-2), the J call TRBJ1-1, with a weak D call TRBD1 (6 bases). The CDR3 is made up of 14 amino acids. Germline V gives CDR1 LGHDT, CDR2 YNNKEL (reference sequence). V was cut by 4 bases and J by 0 bases, with 9 bases left in between. The CDR3 reads CASSRGGMNTEAFF. In DNA form, the CDR3 reads TGTGCCAGCAGCCGGGGGGGCATGAACACTGAAGCTTTCTTT.

The V and J genes are TRBV5-1 and TRBJ1-4; 7 positions match TRBD1. The V gene's germline CDR1 is SGHRS and CDR2 YFSETQ. The length of the CDR3 is 16 residues. V lost 4 bases to trimming and J lost 0 bases; unmatched junction nucleotides: 6. CDR3 DNA sequence: TGCGCCAGCAGCCTACGACAGGGTGCAACTAATGAAAAACTGTTTTTT. Protein sequence: CASSLRQGATNEKLFF.

This chain uses TRBV20-1 with TRBJ2-5, with unresolved D. Looked up from germline, CDR1 is DFQATT and CDR2 is SNEGSKA (reference sequence). Trimming removed 6 bases from V and 4 bases from J, with 9 bases in between. The CDR3 has 11 residues. Here the CDR3 DNA reads TGCAGTGCCTCGCTAGGAGAGACCCAGTACTTC. Encoded protein: CSASLGETQYF.

The rearrangement joins TRBV5-6 to TRBJ1-5; D is possibly TRBD1 (5 bases). CDR1 and CDR2 (germline): SGHDT, YYEEEE. The CDR3 has 14 amino acids. V lost 5 bases and J lost 6, with 15 bases in between. The CDR3 sequence is CASSWGLTSQPQHF. The CDR3, as DNA: TGTGCCAGCAGTTGGGGCCTGACGTCTCAGCCCCAGCATTTT.

This chain connects TRBV6-5 to TRBJ2-2; the D is unclear. Germline loops: CDR1 MNHEY, CDR2 SVGAGI. Trimming took 5 bases from V and 6 from J, leaving 7 bases between them. CDR3 length: 12 residues. CDR3 sequence: CASSPSSGELFF. In nucleotides, the CDR3 is TGTGCCAGCAGTCCGAGTTCCGGGGAGCTGTTTTTT.

This clone was seen a single time. V gene TRBV9 combines with J gene TRBJ2-3, with 11 positions matching TRBD2. CDR1 and CDR2 (germline): SGDLS, YYNGEE. This CDR3 is 14 amino acids long. V lost 3 bases, J lost 5 bases, and 2 bases stayed unmatched. The CDR3 DNA follows: TGTGCCAGCAGCGCCACTAGCGGGGGAGATACGCAGTATTTT. Residues: CASSATSGGDTQYF.

This sequence joins TRBV12-3 or TRBV12-4 and TRBJ2-1; 10 positions agree with TRBD2. CDR3 size: 13 residues. V was pared by 6 bases and J by 12 bases, with 8 bases of the junction left unmatched. Written as DNA, the CDR3 is TGTGCCAGCAGCCTGGGACTAGCGAGGGTGCAGTTCTTC. This sequence encodes CASSLGLARVQFF.

This clone was picked up a small number of times. This chain joins TRBV19 and TRBJ1-6; TRBD1 is a possible D gene (6 bases). CDR1 and CDR2 from the germline V gene are LNHDA and SQIVND (reference sequence). This CDR3 has 14 amino acids. Trimming took off 5 bases at V and 8 bases at J, with 13 bases between the two ends. The chain's CDR3 is CASSLSNRDSPLHF. CDR3 DNA sequence: TGTGCCAGTAGTCTATCTAACAGGGATTCACCCCTCCACTTT.

V usage is TRBV3-1 (or the pseudogene TRBV3-2) and J usage is TRBJ2-3; 10 bases fit TRBD2. With V trimmed by 4 bases and J by 1 base, 5 bases remained unmatched. The CDR3 is 16 amino acids. Per germline, CDR1 LGHDT and CDR2 YNNKEL (reference sequence). The CDR3 nucleotides are TGTGCCAGCAGCCTTCAGCGGGGGGGCGGCACAGATACGCAGTATTTT. Protein: CASSLQRGGGTDTQYF.

A note on this clone: The identical CDR3 is also encoded by other nucleotide sequences in the sample. The V gene is TRBV12-3 or TRBV12-4, the J gene TRBJ2-1, with D possibly being TRBD1 (6 bases). Trimming left V 5 bases short and J 7 bases short, with 9 bases between. The CDR3 spans 12 residues. The CDR3 sequence is CASSPGQNEQFF. The CDR3 DNA reads as TGTGCCAGCAGTCCTGGACAGAATGAGCAGTTCTTC.

This clone has only a few counts. The chain carries TRBV18 and TRBJ2-7, with 10 nucleotides matching TRBD1. Germline V CDR1 and CDR2: KGHSH, LQKENI. V dropped 6 bases and J dropped 6; count of bases not matched to a gene: 8. CDR3 length: 14 residues. This CDR3 reads CASSPGTGESEQYF. CDR3 nucleotides: TGTGCCAGCTCGCCAGGGACAGGGGAGTCCGAGCAGTACTTC.